The clone carrying this T cell receptor (beta chain) was seen more than once but under ten times. Its specificity is unknown. The same CDR3 also results from other DNA sequences found in this sample. This entry belongs to a study of shared clonotypes between healthy human individuals. At the level of the study: Each donor had three CD4 naive, three CD4 memory, two CD8 naive and one CD8 memory plate. Whole-study results and caveats: What rarefaction showed was incomplete sorted-subset sequencing despite large depth.

The repertoire was sequenced with immunoSEQ multiplex PCR; TCRdb's copy has only in-frame clones and lacks some. Altogether over a million clones are present, approximately 78% being singletons, with the ten largest covering roughly 0.56%. Trimming pared 1 base from V and 0 bases from J, leaving 9 bases between. The CDR3 length is 16 residues. The V gene's germline CDR1 is SGHVS and CDR2 FNYEAQ. Splitting the CD4+ cells yielded a CD45RA+ naive subset and a CD45RA-negative memory subset. Sequences were obtained from memory CD4+ T cells from PBMCs. Subset: CD45RA-negative fraction. V gene TRBV7-6 combines with J gene TRBJ2-2; D may be TRBD1 (5 bases). This receptor was obtained from a man between 18 and 35 years old in good health. Some clones in this sample may be carry-over from other donors' samples. CDR3 in amino acids: CASSLETGSNTGELFF. The CDR3 DNA reads as TGTGCCAGCAGCTTAGAAACAGGCTCGAACACCGGGGAGCTGTTTTTT.